The 10 T cell receptor beta chains given below trace back to one sample, sequenced in a study of OX40 agonist ivuxolimab in advanced cancers. TCRdb keeps only in-frame clones here, not all; method: immunoSEQ multiplex PCR. The table has tens of thousands of clones, 90% to 95% seen once. The sequencing used CD4+ or CD8+ T cells sorted from blood, collected in a trial of the OX40 agonist ivuxolimab. The source of these receptors is an adult with an advanced solid tumor such as melanoma, head and neck, liver or kidney cancer.

The chain uses TRBV4-1 and TRBJ2-5, with TRBD2 as a possible D gene (5 bases). Trimming left V 0 bases short and J 2 bases short, with 10 bases between. This CDR3 comprises 15 residues. Germline V lookup: CDR1 MGHRA, CDR2 YSYEKL. DNA for the CDR3: TGCGCCAGCAGCCAAGACTTAGGGAGACAAGAGACCCAGTACTTC. Translating gives CASSQDLGRQETQYF.

The V call is TRBV15, the J call TRBJ2-1, with D maybe TRBD2 (5 bases). V lost 3 bases, J lost 8 bases, and 29 bases lay in between. The CDR3 covers 19 residues. CDR1 is LNHNV and CDR2 is YYDKDF in the germline V gene (reference sequence). CDR3 sequence (DNA): TGTGCCACCAGCAGCGAGTCTCTAGATAGTATTTGGGAGTGGCATGAGCAGTTCTTC. It codes for CATSSESLDSIWEWHEQFF.

The chain combines TRBV28 with TRBJ1-5; possible D gene TRBD1, 5 bases. V was trimmed by 2 bases and J by 7 bases, leaving 12 bases between them. The germline V gene encodes CDR1 MDHEN and CDR2 SYDVKM. The CDR3 has 14 amino acids. This CDR3 is CASSLPGNRQPQHF. The CDR3 region has the DNA TGTGCCAGCAGTTTACCCGGGAACAGGCAGCCCCAGCATTTT.

The V and J genes are TRBV12-5 and TRBJ1-1; unclear D gene. The V gene lost 5 bases and the J gene lost 0 bases, with 7 bases spanning the gap. The CDR3 runs 13 residues. Germline CDR1 and CDR2: LGHNT and FRNRAP. DNA of the CDR3: TGTGCTAGTGGTGCTCATTTGAACACTGAAGCTTTCTTT. Encoded protein: CASGAHLNTEAFF.

There are a few counts of this clone. The chain carries TRBV29-1 and TRBJ2-5; no clear D. Trimming removed 7 bases from V and 7 bases from J, with 13 bases in between. The CDR3 has 11 amino acids. The V gene's germline CDR1 is SQVTM and CDR2 ANQGSEA. The CDR3 is CSAVEGGTQYF. CDR3 in DNA: TGCAGCGCCGTGGAAGGCGGGACCCAGTACTTC.

The V gene is TRBV2, the J gene TRBJ2-5; D perhaps matches TRBD2 (5 bases). The CDR3 is made up of 13 amino acids. Germline-derived CDR1 and CDR2 are SNHLY and FYNNEI. Between the trimmed V and J ends, which lost 7 bases and 7 bases, there was a span of 16 bases. The CDR3 nucleotides read TGTGCCAGCATGTTACTAGTATTGGGGACCCAGTACTTC. Translating it yields CASMLLVLGTQYF.

The V gene is TRBV4-3, the J gene TRBJ1-2, with no clear D. V shed 4 bases and J shed 7 bases, with 16 bases lying between them. This CDR3 spans 14 amino acids. Germline V gene data show CDR1 as LGHNA and CDR2 as YSLEER. The CDR3 is CASSPGTGIGGYTF. Written as DNA, the CDR3 is TGCGCCAGCAGCCCCGGAACGGGGATCGGTGGCTACACCTTC.

The gene calls are TRBV7-9 and TRBJ2-7; no clear D. Germline V gene data show CDR1 as SEHNR and CDR2 as FQNEAQ (reference sequence). The CDR3 runs to 15 residues. The V and J ends lost 1 base and 2 bases respectively, with 12 bases between them. The CDR3 here is CASSLESFIPYEQYF. The CDR3 DNA sequence: TGTGCCAGCAGCTTAGAAAGTTTCATCCCCTACGAGCAGTACTTC.

The J gene is TRBJ2-3, the V gene TRBV2, with 11 bases aligning to TRBD1. The germline CDR1 and CDR2 sequences are SNHLY and FYNNEI. The CDR3 has 14 amino acids. The junction had 2 bases not matched to a gene; V was cut back by 6 bases and J by 3 bases. The DNA for the CDR3 is TGTGCCAGCAGAGGACAGGGGGCAACAGATACGCAGTATTTT. Amino acids: CASRGQGATDTQYF.

This chain uses TRBV6-6 with TRBJ2-7; tentatively, D is TRBD1 (5 bases). This CDR3 is 14 amino acids long. Germline V gene sequence: CDR1 MNHNY, CDR2 SVGAGI (reference sequence). Trimming removed 2 bases at V and 4 bases at J, with 12 bases between. The CDR3 is CASSYSPRAYEQYF. CDR3 DNA sequence: TGTGCCAGCAGTTACAGTCCCAGGGCATACGAGCAGTACTTC.